The sequence of this T cell receptor beta chain was determined in a study of blood T cell repertoires in COVID-19. For the study at large: COVID-19 samples from acute and convalescent phases originated in the United States, Italy and Spain. PBMCs, B-cell-depleted T cells, or T cells were the source of the cDNA or gDNA that made up the material.

Per the original methods: Amplifying reference gene primers gave estimates of nucleated cell counts. Clones were read by immunoSEQ multiplex PCR, and TCRdb kept only the in-frame ones, dropping some. V, J and clone size are those of that table, while D and trimming were read from the DNA. The data contain about 59,000 clones, over 70% of them singletons. This CDR3 is 14 amino acids long. The germline CDR1 and CDR2 sequences are GTSNPN and SVGIG (reference sequence). Trimming stripped 3 bases from V and 8 bases from J, with 17 bases between. This clone was recorded a few times. The source is a woman aged 45-65 years with active or convalescent COVID-19. The sample comprised peripheral blood. The V and J genes are TRBV30 and TRBJ2-1; perhaps TRBD2 as D (6 bases). CDR3 region: CAWSAGAGNDEQFF. For the CDR3, the DNA is TGTGCCTGGAGCGCCGGGGCGGGAAACGATGAGCAGTTCTTC.